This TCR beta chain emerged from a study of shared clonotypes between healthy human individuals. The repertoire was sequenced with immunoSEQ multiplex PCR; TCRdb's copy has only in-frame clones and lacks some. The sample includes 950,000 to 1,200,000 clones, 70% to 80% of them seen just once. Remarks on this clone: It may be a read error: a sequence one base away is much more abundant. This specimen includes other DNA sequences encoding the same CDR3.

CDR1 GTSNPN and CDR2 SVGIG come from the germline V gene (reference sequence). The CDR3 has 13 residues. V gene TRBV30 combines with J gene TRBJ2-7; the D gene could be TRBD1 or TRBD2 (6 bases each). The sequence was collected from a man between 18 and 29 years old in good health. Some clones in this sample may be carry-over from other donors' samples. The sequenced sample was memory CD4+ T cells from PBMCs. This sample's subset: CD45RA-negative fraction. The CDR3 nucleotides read TGTGCTTGGGCGGGACAAAACTCCTACGAGCAGTACTTC. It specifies CAWAGQNSYEQYF.